These T cell receptor beta chains were read from a single sample in a study of T cell responses to AZD1222 COVID-19 vaccine. The method was immunoSEQ multiplex PCR; TCRdb's version includes in-frame clones alone and lacks a portion of them. This table has some 150,000 clones, approximately 94% appearing once. The specimen comprised peripheral blood, sampled on day 0 of AZD1222 vaccination. The receptors here all came from an adult in good health. The conserved cysteine and the conserved F or W are not part of the CDR3 here. The order of the fields is J gene, clone size, V gene, CDR3 protein. Size tells how often a clone was seen (once, few, many) or the class of an expanded clone, and some rows leave it out.

>TRBJ1-4|.|TRBV18
ASTRQGYEKLF
>TRBJ2-6|.|TRBV19
ATRLGANVLT
>TRBJ2-1|.|TRBV5-4
ASSSRLAGGPNEQF
>TRBJ2-1|.|TRBV2
ASRGTSSSEQF
>TRBJ1-5|.|TRBV7-3
ASSLAKWGYQPQH
>TRBJ1-2|.|TRBV5-1
ASSPTGNGYT
>TRBJ1-6|.|TRBV7-3
ASSSGLGNSPLH
>TRBJ1-5|.|TRBV4-2
ASSQDRGDQPQH
>TRBJ1-4|.|TRBV19
ASSMMGVPNEKLF
>TRBJ1-5|.|TRBV7-2
ASSLEDGQPQH
>TRBJ1-4|once|TRBV7-9
ASSWTGLTNEKLF
>TRBJ2-1|.|TRBV7-6
ASSLGGGSYNEQF
>TRBJ1-1|.|TRBV2
ASSGRDALRNTEAF
>TRBJ2-2|.|TRBV14
ASSQGTGGRVTGELF
>TRBJ2-7|.|TRBV11-3
ASSLVLGEQY
>TRBJ1-1|.|TRBV6-5
ASSHPRGIATEAF
>TRBJ1-1|once|TRBV6-5
ASSSHRGEGTEAF
>TRBJ1-6|.|TRBV7-8
ASSRNTGTNSPLH
>TRBJ2-3|.|TRBV12-3/TRBV12-4
ASSQYTDTQY
>TRBJ1-6|.|TRBV14
ASSQDGRGNSPLH
>TRBJ2-7|.|TRBV6-5
ASSRDWAYEQY
>TRBJ2-7|.|TRBV19
ASSIDPGPEGEQY
>TRBJ2-7|.|TRBV5-1
ASSGGNSYEQY